This T cell receptor (beta chain) is drawn from a study of OX40 agonist ivuxolimab in advanced cancers. Study in general: The patients received ivuxolimab by intravenous route every 2 weeks at 0.01 to 10 mg/kg.

Clones were read by immunoSEQ multiplex PCR, and TCRdb kept only the in-frame ones, dropping some. The sample comprises about 16,000 clones, around four fifths of which are singletons, and around 12% rests with the top ten. The CDR3 loop spans 12 amino acids. V lost 2 bases, J lost 6 bases, and 6 bases lay in between. Germline CDR1 is SGHDT and CDR2 is YYEEEE. The receptor was isolated from an adult with an advanced solid tumor such as melanoma, head and neck, liver or kidney cancer. The source was CD4+ or CD8+ T cells sorted from blood, collected in a trial of the OX40 agonist ivuxolimab. The J gene is TRBJ2-4, the V gene TRBV5-6; no reliable D call. The CDR3 region has the DNA TGTGCCAGCAGCTTTAACCCAAACATTCAGTACTTC. Protein sequence: CASSFNPNIQYF.